The present T cell receptor (beta chain) was sequenced within a study of cytomegalovirus exposure and HLA in healthy donors (dated by TCRdb to the late 2010s). In terms of the full investigation: An earlier analysis of some 600 of the donors reported about 280 Gb of sequence data and 117 million unique TCR beta sequences obtained from some 200 million T cells. An early release covering roughly 600 HLA-typed donors comprised about 290 gigabases of sequencing data and roughly 86 million unique TCR sequences. The genetic ancestry cluster associated with self-reported Caucasian donors included 81% of the roughly 400 genotyped donors. The study aimed to test whether signatures of past pathogen exposure could be identified by cataloging public T cell receptors. The study profiled the T cell repertoires of 550 to 700 subjects by immunosequencing and related them to cytomegalovirus serostatus. In addition to the first cohort of approximately 650 subjects, a separate validation cohort of 120 different subjects was used. High-throughput TCR immunosequencing, statistical association of individual TCRs with disease status, and machine learning were combined to predict cytomegalovirus infection status. In a later analysis, previously published TCR beta repertoires from 550 to 750 donors were re-analyzed and high-resolution HLA genotyping was added so that TCR occurrence patterns could be studied. In the later analysis, no new phenotypic data were used to find candidate immune exposures; instead, reliance was placed on TCR beta sequences and their occurrence across donors. An earlier analysis of 587 of the donors applied high-throughput TCR beta sequencing to assess whether each TCR beta V gene segment acted as functional or pseudogenic. Donor age, sex, ethnicity and CMV serostatus were compiled alongside the repertoire data. Genome-wide SNP genotypes for about 60% of the roughly 670 donors were used in a later genetic analysis, which treated that subset as a discovery cohort. Every repertoire in the discovery cohort had been generated on one and the same sequencing platform. Class I and class II HLA loci were covered by the typing at four-digit resolution. Typing coverage differed by locus: A, B, C, DRB1 and DQB1 were typed in roughly 620-640 donors, DQA1 in roughly 500, DPA1 in some 600, and DPB1 in roughly 450. Roughly five DR-DQ haplotypes were treated as single units for association and clustering because of strong linkage in the cohort. Among 300 to 500 genotyped donors of the cohort, an average of around 220,000 unique TCR beta nucleotide sequences was sequenced per donor, of which roughly 17% were non-productive.

Libraries came from the immunoSEQ multiplex PCR assay. For the multiplex PCR, a mixture combining 60 forward primers for TCR Vbeta segments and 13 reverse primers for TCR Jbeta segments was used. The CDR3 region of rearranged TCR beta genes was amplified from genomic DNA with a multiplex PCR assay. The amplified TCR beta libraries were sequenced on the Illumina HiSeq System as 87-base-pair reads. Under the source paper's analysis protocol: A later analysis tallied 75 million to 85 million unique TCR beta chains across the 660 or so repertoires, and some 10 million of those chains were shared by two or more donors. To remove PCR and sequencing errors, raw reads were error-corrected and collapsed into unique sequences using a nearest-neighbor algorithm that merged closely related sequences. V, D and J gene segments were assigned by aligning CDR3 sequences to IMGT reference sequences. For a sequence to be retained, at least a six-nucleotide match to both a V gene segment and a J gene segment was required. A rearrangement was called productive if the CDR3 had no stop codons and remained in frame with V and J, and every other rearrangement was called non-productive. Following IMGT convention, CDR3 was defined as the stretch from the second conserved V-encoded cysteine to the conserved J-encoded phenylalanine. In an earlier analysis of 550 to 650 of the donors, sequences lacking an unambiguous match to a single V gene segment were excluded. An earlier analysis of several hundred of the donors classified V segments as functional when productive rearrangements were above 56.7% and as segregating when the standard deviation between donors was above 5%. To diagnose cytomegalovirus status from the catalog of TCR beta chain sequences, a statistical classification framework was built. V and J gene assignment, in a later analysis, came from comparing TCR nucleotide sequences with IMGT/GENE-DB human TR gene sequences. Using the TCRdist pipeline, a later analysis assigned CDR3 sequences along with most-parsimonious VDJ recombination scenarios. In a later analysis, each TCR beta chain was defined by its CDR3 amino acid sequence together with its V-gene family, and reads lacking a unique V-gene family were excluded. As a way to deal with suspected cross-contamination and a sequencing artifact, a later analysis dropped hundreds of nucleotide sequences that were highly shared and had low generation probability. A later analysis calculated a clonal expansion index for each public chain from normalized within-repertoire ranks of inferred template counts. A later analysis computed generation probabilities with a VDJ recombination model fitted to out-of-frame rearrangements, and checked the results against IGoR. In a later analysis, TCR-TCR, TCR-HLA and TCR-CMV co-occurrence was scored with hypergeometric tests, and a repertoire-size bias correction was applied to TCR pairs. To estimate false discovery rates, a later analysis permuted the HLA or CMV assignments 20 times. In a later analysis, co-occurring TCRs were grouped using DBSCAN, and TCRdist sequence similarity was added for clustering within HLA-allele-positive subsets. Repertoires with fewer than 30,000 or more than 120,000 public chains were left out of co-occurrence clustering, as were a handful of repertoires with anomalous nucleotide sharing. The table comes from immuneACCESS by way of TCRdb, which keeps in-frame sequences with V and J called. Part of the clones is missing from these tables; in studies checked, under half for an unresolved V gene and the rest for unknown reasons. D and trimming were read from the DNA, whereas the V and J calls and clone size are those reported in that table. The record for this sample contains 100,000 to 150,000 clones. Approximately 1.6% of the sample belongs to the ten largest clones.

The CDR3 contains 14 residues, cysteine and phenylalanine counted. Only CDR3 DNA is held: 42 bases, read in frame from base 1. CDR1 and CDR2 (MGHDK, SYGVNS) derive from the germline V gene. Trimming costs V 2 bases and J 5 bases, and their ends lie 10 bases apart. Paper-wide results and their limitations: Some IMGT-functional V segments, including TRBV6-2 and TRBV6-3, could not be told apart with the 87-base-pair reads, so those segments were excluded. The earlier analysis of approximately 560 of the donors excluded roughly 17 rarely observed V segments, including chromosome 9 orphons, because counts were too low. Presence/absence analyses assumed roughly uniform sequencing depth across donors, an assumption that may not hold. Compared with the approximately 710-donor mean, donors in an Asian-associated ancestry cluster had fewer N-insertions in productive TCRs, according to a later genetic analysis. Assigning TCR associations to individual alleles was difficult when HLA alleles, especially DR and DQ, strongly co-occurred. In a later analysis, the rate of TCR association differed among HLA loci, with DRB1 alleles having the most associated TCRs and HLA-C alleles having the fewest. In a later analysis, HLA-associated TCR beta chains were found to be more clonally expanded and to have lower generation probabilities than equally common non-associated chains. In an earlier analysis of over 550 of the donors, most TCR beta V segments were observed in productive rearrangements about 90% or about 30% of the time, broadly matching IMGT annotations. Because HLA typing was missing for some donors at each locus, association tests included only the typed subset. The authors suggested that the approach could potentially be generalized to other disease states and immunological phenotypes. A further reported finding was that TCR beta sequences accurately predicted the HLA-A and HLA-B alleles for most subjects in the first cohort. The study gave a list of more than 150 TCR beta chains associated with cytomegalovirus. A later analysis reported that several top co-occurrence clusters appeared linked to parvovirus B19, influenza, CMV and Epstein-Barr virus. In this cohort, only TCR beta chains were sequenced, and detectable features were limited by the absence of alpha or paired-chain data. Immune exposure information for the cohort was limited to CMV serostatus. A later genetic analysis associated a missense DCLRE1C variant with V-gene and J-gene trimming of TCR beta chains, and an independent cohort replicated the association. Specific HLA alleles were associated with around 18,000 TCR beta sequences at a false discovery rate of 0.05 in a later analysis. In vitro tests confirmed that three of the cytomegalovirus-associated TCR beta chains recognize cytomegalovirus antigens. While some public TCRs were present in many individuals, most TCR sequences turned up only very rarely across donors. The classifier was reported to diagnose cytomegalovirus status with high specificity and sensitivity in both the original and validation cohorts. A cluster of highly shared sequence variants was judged likely to represent a technical artifact of the sequencing pipeline. A later analysis found that most CMV-associated TCR beta chains appeared HLA-restricted, with HLA associations seemingly driven largely by CMV exposure. Linkage disequilibrium might explain the correlated functional status among segregating V segments, but an unknown experimental factor could not be ruled out.

The cohort was made up of under 800 healthy bone marrow donors. Cohort members were all nominally healthy when sampled, although unrecorded immune exposures were likely present. The donor tested CMV seronegative and was one of the 352 seronegative cohort members. A peripheral blood sample was provided by each donor, and peripheral blood mononuclear cells were used for TCR beta sequencing. The Qiagen DNeasy Blood Extraction Kit was used to extract genomic DNA from the blood cell samples. As regards this clone: No cognate antigen has been identified for it.

The sequence is built from TRBV25-1 and TRBJ2-1, with the identity of the D gene unclear. The origin of this receptor is a man in his late teens or twenties in good health and CMV-seronegative. Input material: PBMCs. For the CDR3, the sequence is CASSELTSDNEQFF. DNA sequence: TGTGCCAGCAGTGAACTTACCTCGGACAATGAGCAGTTCTTC.